This T cell receptor beta chain was found in a study of T cell changes during pregnancy in multiple sclerosis. This CDR3 spans 12 amino acids. Germline V gives CDR1 SQVTM, CDR2 ANQGSEA. V shed 5 bases and J shed 1 base, with 3 bases lying between them. This clone was detected once. Produced via immunoSEQ multiplex PCR; TCRdb's table is partial and in-frame only. The sample lists tens of thousands of clones, over 85% occurring once. The source is a female donor in good health, enrolled as a control in a pregnancy study. The source material was peripheral blood, sampled after pregnancy. The chain couples TRBV29-1 to TRBJ2-6; no definite D call. The CDR3, as DNA: TGCAGCGTTCAGTCTGGGGCCAACGTCCTGACTTTC. The encoded protein is CSVQSGANVLTF.